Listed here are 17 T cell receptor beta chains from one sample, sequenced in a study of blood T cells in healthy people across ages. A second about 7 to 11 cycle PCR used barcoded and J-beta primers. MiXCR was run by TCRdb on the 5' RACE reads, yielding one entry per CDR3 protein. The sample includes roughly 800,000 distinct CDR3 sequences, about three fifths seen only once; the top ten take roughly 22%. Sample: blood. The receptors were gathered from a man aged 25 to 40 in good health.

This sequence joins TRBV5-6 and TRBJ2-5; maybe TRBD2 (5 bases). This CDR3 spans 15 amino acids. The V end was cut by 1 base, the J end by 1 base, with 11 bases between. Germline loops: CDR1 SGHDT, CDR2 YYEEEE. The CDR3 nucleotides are TGTGCCAGCAGCTTGTACGGGGAGAGCCAAGAGACCCAGTACTTC. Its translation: CASSLYGESQETQYF.

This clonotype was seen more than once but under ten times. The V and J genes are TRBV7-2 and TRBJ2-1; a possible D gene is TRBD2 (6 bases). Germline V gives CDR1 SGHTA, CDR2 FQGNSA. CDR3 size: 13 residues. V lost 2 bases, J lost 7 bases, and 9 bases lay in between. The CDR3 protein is CASSLRRENEQFF. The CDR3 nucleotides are TGTGCCAGCAGCTTAAGACGGGAGAATGAGCAGTTCTTC. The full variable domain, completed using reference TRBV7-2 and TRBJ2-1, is GAGVSQSPSNKVTEKGKDVELRCDPISGHTALYWYRQSLGQGLEFLIYFQGNSAPDKSGLPSDRFSAERTGGSVSTLTIQRTQQEDSAVYLCASSLRRENEQFFGPGTRLTVL.

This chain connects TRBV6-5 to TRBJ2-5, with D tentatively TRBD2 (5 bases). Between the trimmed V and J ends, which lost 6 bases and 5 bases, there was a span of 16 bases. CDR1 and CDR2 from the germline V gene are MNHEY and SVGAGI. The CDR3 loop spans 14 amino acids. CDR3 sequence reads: CASSWSRGRETQYF. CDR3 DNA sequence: TGTGCCAGCAGCTGGTCCCGGGGAAGGGAGACCCAGTACTTC.

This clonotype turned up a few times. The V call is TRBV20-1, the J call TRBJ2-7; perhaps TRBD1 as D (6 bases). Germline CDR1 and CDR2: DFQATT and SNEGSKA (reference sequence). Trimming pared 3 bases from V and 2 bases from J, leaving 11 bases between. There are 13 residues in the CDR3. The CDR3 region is CSASTGFPYEQYF. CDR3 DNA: TGCAGTGCTAGTACAGGGTTCCCCTACGAGCAGTACTTC.

DNA for the CDR3: TGTGCCAGCAGCGTCCTTGGTGCGGGGGACACAGATACGCAGTATTTT. Protein: CASSVLGAGDTDTQYF. The V call is TRBV4-2, the J call TRBJ2-3, with 7 bases identical to TRBD2. The trim removed 5 bases at V and 2 bases at J, leaving 10 bases unmatched. Germline V lookup: CDR1 LGHNA, CDR2 YNFKEQ. The CDR3 is 16 amino acids.

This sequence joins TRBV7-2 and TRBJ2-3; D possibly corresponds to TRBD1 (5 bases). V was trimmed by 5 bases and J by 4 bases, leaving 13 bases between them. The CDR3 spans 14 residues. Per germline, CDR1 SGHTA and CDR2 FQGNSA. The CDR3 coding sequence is TGTGCCAGCAGCCTTTACAGGTACCCAGATACGCAGTATTTT. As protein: CASSLYRYPDTQYF.

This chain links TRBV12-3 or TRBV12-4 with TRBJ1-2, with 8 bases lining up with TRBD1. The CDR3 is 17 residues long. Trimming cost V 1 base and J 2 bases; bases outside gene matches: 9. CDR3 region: CASSLERTGRHNYGYTF. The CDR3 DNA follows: TGTGCCAGCAGTTTAGAGCGGACAGGGCGGCACAACTATGGCTACACCTTC.

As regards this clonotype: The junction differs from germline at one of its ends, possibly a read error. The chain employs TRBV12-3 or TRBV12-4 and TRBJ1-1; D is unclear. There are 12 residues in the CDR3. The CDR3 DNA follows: TGTACCAGCAATCTAAAGGAGACTGAAGCTTTCTTT. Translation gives CTSNLKETEAFF.

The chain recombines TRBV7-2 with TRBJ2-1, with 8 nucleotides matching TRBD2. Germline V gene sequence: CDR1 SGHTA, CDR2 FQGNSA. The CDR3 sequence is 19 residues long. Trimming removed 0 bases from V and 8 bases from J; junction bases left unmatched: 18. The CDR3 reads CASSLAMGTSGGNPHEQFF. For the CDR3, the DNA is TGTGCCAGCAGCTTAGCGATGGGAACTAGCGGCGGAAATCCTCATGAGCAGTTCTTC.

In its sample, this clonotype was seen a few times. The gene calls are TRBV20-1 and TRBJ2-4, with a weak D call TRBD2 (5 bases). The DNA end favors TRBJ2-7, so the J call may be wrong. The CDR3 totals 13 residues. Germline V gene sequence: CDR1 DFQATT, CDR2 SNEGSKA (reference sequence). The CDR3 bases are TGCAGTGCTAGAGGGAACGGGGTCTACGAGCAGTACTTC. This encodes CSARGNGVYEQYF.

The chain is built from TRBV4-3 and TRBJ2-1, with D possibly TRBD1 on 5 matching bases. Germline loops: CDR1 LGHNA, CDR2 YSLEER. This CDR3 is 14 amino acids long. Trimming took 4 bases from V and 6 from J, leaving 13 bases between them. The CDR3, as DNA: TGCGCCAGCAGCCTTACAAGTCAGGGCAATGAGCAGTTCTTC. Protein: CASSLTSQGNEQFF.

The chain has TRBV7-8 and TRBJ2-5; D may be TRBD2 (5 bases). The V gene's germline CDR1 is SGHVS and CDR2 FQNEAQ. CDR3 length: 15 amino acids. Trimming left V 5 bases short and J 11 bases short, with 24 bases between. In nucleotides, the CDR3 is TGTGCCAGCAGCCCAAGGGTACTAGGAAGTAATGAGCAGTACTTC. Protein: CASSPRVLGSNEQYF.

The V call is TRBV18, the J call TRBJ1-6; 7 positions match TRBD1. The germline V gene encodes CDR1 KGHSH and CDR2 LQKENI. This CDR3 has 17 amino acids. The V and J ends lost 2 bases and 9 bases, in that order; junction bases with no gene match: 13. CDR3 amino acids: CASSPSLPGQSISPLHF. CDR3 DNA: TGTGCCAGCTCACCATCGTTACCGGGACAGTCTATTTCACCCCTCCACTTT.

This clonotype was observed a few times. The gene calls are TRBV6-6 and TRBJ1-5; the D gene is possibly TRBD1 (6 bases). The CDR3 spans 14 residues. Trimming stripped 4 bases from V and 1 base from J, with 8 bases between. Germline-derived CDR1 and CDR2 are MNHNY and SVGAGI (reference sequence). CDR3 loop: CASSWQGSNQPQHF. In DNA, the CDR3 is TGTGCCAGCAGTTGGCAGGGGAGCAATCAGCCCCAGCATTTT.

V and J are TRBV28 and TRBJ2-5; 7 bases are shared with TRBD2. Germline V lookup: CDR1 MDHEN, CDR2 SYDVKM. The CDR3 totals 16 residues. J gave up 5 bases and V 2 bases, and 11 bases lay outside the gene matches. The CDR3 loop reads CASSLGAWRESETQYF. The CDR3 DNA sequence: TGTGCCAGCAGTTTAGGCGCGTGGCGGGAGAGTGAGACCCAGTACTTC.

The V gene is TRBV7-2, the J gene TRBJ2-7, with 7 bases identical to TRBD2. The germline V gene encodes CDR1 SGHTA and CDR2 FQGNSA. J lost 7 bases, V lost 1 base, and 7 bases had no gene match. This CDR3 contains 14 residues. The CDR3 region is CASSLEGLLLEQYF. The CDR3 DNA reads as TGTGCCAGCAGCTTAGAGGGACTACTACTTGAGCAGTACTTC.

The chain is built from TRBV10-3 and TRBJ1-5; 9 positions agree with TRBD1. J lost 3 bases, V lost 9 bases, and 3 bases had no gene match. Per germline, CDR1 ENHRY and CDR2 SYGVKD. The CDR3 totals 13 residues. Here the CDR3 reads CAITGGSNQPQHF. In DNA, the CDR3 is TGTGCCATAACAGGGGGCTCCAATCAGCCCCAGCATTTT.